The 24 T cell receptor beta chains in this list originate from one sample, sequenced in a study of Graves' ophthalmopathy and Graves' hyperthyroidism. Amplification targeted the TCR beta CDR3 regions, with RNA transcripts as the source material. Amplification began with first-round RT-PCR using HTBI primers, then second-round multiplex PCR was performed. TCRdb analysed the multiplex PCR reads with MiXCR anew, one entry per CDR3 protein. This repertoire shows 150,000 to 200,000 distinct CDR3 sequences, roughly 36% found once; its top ten account for 8% to 9.5%. The sample taken for sequencing was peripheral blood. Receptors originate from a man aged 25 to 40 with Graves' ophthalmopathy.

J is TRBJ1-2 and V is TRBV12-3 or TRBV12-4; no clear D gene. The CDR3 is made up of 14 amino acids. The V end lost 1 base, the J end lost 6 bases, and 12 bases lay between the germline ends. This CDR3 is CASSLGVTYDGYTF. As DNA, the CDR3 is TGTGCCAGCAGTTTAGGGGTTACGTACGATGGCTACACCTTC.

This clonotype occurred many times. J is TRBJ2-2 and V is TRBV6-2 or TRBV6-3, with 7 positions matching TRBD1. Trimming took 7 bases from V and 6 from J; bases not matched to a gene: 8. The CDR3 has 14 amino acids. Germline V gene lookup returns CDR1 MNHEY and CDR2 SVGEGT. This CDR3 is CASTNNRGPGELFF. As DNA, the CDR3 is TGTGCCAGCACGAACAACAGGGGCCCCGGGGAGCTGTTTTTT.

This clonotype was seen only a few times. CDR3 in DNA: TGTGCCAGGCCTCCTAGCGGATCCTCCTACGAGCAGTACTTC. Its protein is CARPPSGSSYEQYF. The chain combines TRBV6-2 or TRBV6-3 with TRBJ2-7, with 7 positions matching TRBD2. V lost 9 bases, J lost 0 bases, and 8 bases stayed unmatched. Germline V CDR1 and CDR2: MNHEY, SVGEGT. This CDR3 spans 14 amino acids.

This clonotype was observed at least ten times. CDR3 sequence reads: CASSEGAYGYTF. CDR3 DNA sequence: TGTGCCAGCAGTGAGGGGGCCTATGGCTACACCTTC. The chain carries TRBV6-2 or TRBV6-3 and TRBJ1-2; TRBD1 matches at 7 bases. The ends lost 5 bases at V and 4 bases at J; junction bases unmatched: 1. This CDR3 comprises 12 residues. CDR1 and CDR2 from the germline V gene are MNHEY and SVGEGT.

This clonotype has a count of ten or more. This chain joins TRBV7-2 and TRBJ2-7; TRBD1 aligns across 10 bases. V lost 6 bases to trimming and J lost 5 bases; unmatched junction nucleotides: 7. This CDR3 comprises 14 residues. Germline CDR1 is SGHTA and CDR2 is FQGNSA. The CDR3 sequence: CASSRSGTGDEQYF. The CDR3 nucleotides are TGTGCCAGCAGTCGGTCCGGGACAGGGGACGAGCAGTACTTC.

The CDR3 spells CASSDHRNANYGYTF. The CDR3 nucleotides read TGTGCCAGCAGTGATCACAGGAATGCTAACTATGGCTACACCTTC. The chain employs TRBV12-3 or TRBV12-4 and TRBJ1-2; a possible D gene is TRBD1 (5 bases). With 5 bases removed from V and 0 bases from J, the gap between germline ends came to 13 bases. This CDR3 contains 15 residues.

This clonotype was seen repeatedly, ten times or more. The chain combines TRBV12-3 or TRBV12-4 with TRBJ1-2, with 8 bases fitting TRBD1. This CDR3 region has 16 residues. Trimming cost V 8 bases and J 2 bases; bases outside gene matches: 13. The CDR3 region is CASARQGPRRNYGYTF. In nucleotides, the CDR3 is TGTGCCAGCGCCCGACAGGGGCCACGGAGAAACTATGGCTACACCTTC.

This clonotype was observed many times. The genes are TRBV2 and TRBJ2-7; D is possibly TRBD2 (5 bases). Trimming cost V 2 bases and J 6 bases, with 14 bases left between them. This CDR3 region has 14 residues. Germline CDR1 reads SNHLY; CDR2 reads FYNNEI. CDR3 bases: TGTGCCAGCAGTGAAAGCGCAGGACTCCTCGAGCAGTACTTC. Protein: CASSESAGLLEQYF.

The table lists this clonotype with many counts. This sequence joins TRBV7-2 and TRBJ1-2; 11 bases agree with TRBD1. The CDR3 covers 18 residues. V trimming: 3 bases; J trimming: 4 bases; junction bases outside the gene matches: 13. Germline lookup yields CDR1 SGHTA and CDR2 FQGNSA. The CDR3 coding sequence is TGTGCCAGCAGCTTCGGGTTGGAAACCGGGACAGGGGGCTATGGCTACACCTTC. Translating it yields CASSFGLETGTGGYGYTF.

This clonotype was seen ten or more times. The chain employs TRBV10-3 and TRBJ1-2, with D perhaps TRBD1 (6 bases). V was clipped by 4 bases and J by 8 bases, with 17 bases between them. Germline loops: CDR1 ENHRY, CDR2 SYGVKD. The length of the CDR3 is 14 residues. The CDR3 DNA sequence: TGTGCCATCAGTGTAACACAGGGTTCTGGCGGCTACACCTTC. Translating gives CAISVTQGSGGYTF.

The chain is built from TRBV2 and TRBJ1-3; unclear D gene. V was shortened by 10 bases and J by 6 bases, with 16 bases between the two germline ends. CDR3 length equals 13 residues. Germline loops: CDR1 SNHLY, CDR2 FYNNEI. The DNA for the CDR3 is TGTGCCATCCCTGGCGAGGGCGTAAACACCATATATTTT. Translating gives CAIPGEGVNTIYF.

This clonotype occurred many times. The V call is TRBV20-1, the J call TRBJ1-1, with D tentatively TRBD1 (5 bases). The CDR3 has 15 residues. V was cut by 6 bases and J by 6 bases, with 23 bases left in between. Per germline, CDR1 DFQATT and CDR2 SNEGSKA (reference sequence). DNA for the CDR3: TGCAGTGCCTGTCAACCGAGGGGCAGGGCCTCTGAAGCTTTCTTT. This translates into CSACQPRGRASEAFF.

The table lists this clonotype with many counts. The CDR3 DNA sequence: TGTGCCAGCAGCCCAAGTAGGAGGACCTCCTACGAGCAGTACTTC. Residues: CASSPSRRTSYEQYF. The V gene is TRBV7-8, the J gene TRBJ2-7, with D possibly being TRBD2 (5 bases). The V end lost 5 bases, the J end lost 0 bases, and 14 bases lay between the germline ends. CDR1 SGHVS and CDR2 FQNEAQ come from the germline V gene. The CDR3 consists of 15 residues.

This rearrangement joins TRBV7-2 to TRBJ1-1; possibly TRBD1 for D (5 bases). This CDR3 region has 13 residues. Between the trimmed V and J ends, which lost 1 base and 10 bases, there was a span of 13 bases. CDR1 and CDR2 from the germline V gene are SGHTA and FQGNSA. CDR3 loop: CASSLVVGDGAFF. DNA for the CDR3: TGTGCCAGCAGCTTAGTGGTGGGGGATGGAGCTTTCTTT. The full variable domain, its missing parts supplied by reference TRBV7-2 and TRBJ1-1, is GAGVSQSPSNKVTEKGKDVELRCDPISGHTALYWYRQSLGQGLEFLIYFQGNSAPDKSGLPSDRFSAERTGGSVSTLTIQRTQQEDSAVYLCASSLVVGDGAFFGQGTRLTVV.

The chain employs TRBV19 and TRBJ1-1; D is uncertain. The CDR3 runs 15 residues. Germline-derived CDR1 and CDR2 are LNHDA and SQIVND (reference sequence). Trimming shortened V by 3 bases and J by 0 bases, and 11 bases separated the two germline ends. The chain's CDR3 is CASSITGLVNTEAFF. Here the CDR3 DNA reads TGTGCCAGTAGTATTACGGGATTGGTGAACACTGAAGCTTTCTTT.

This clonotype was found many times. V usage is TRBV28 and J usage is TRBJ2-7, with TRBD1 identical over 10 bases. The length of the CDR3 is 14 residues. From germline, CDR1 is MDHEN and CDR2 SYDVKM. V was pared by 4 bases and J by 6 bases, with 6 bases of the junction left unmatched. CDR3 in amino acids: CASSSGTGDSEQYF. CDR3 bases: TGTGCCAGCAGTTCCGGGACAGGGGACTCCGAGCAGTACTTC.

This clonotype was seen ten or more times. This sequence joins TRBV5-1 and TRBJ2-2; the D gene could be TRBD1 or TRBD2 (5 bases each). CDR1 and CDR2 (germline): SGHRS, YFSETQ. The CDR3 contains 15 residues. Trimming took off 0 bases at V and 3 bases at J, with 9 bases between the two ends. CDR3 region: CASSLAGTHTGELFF. The CDR3 nucleotides are TGCGCCAGCAGCTTGGCCGGGACGCACACCGGGGAGCTGTTTTTT.

This clonotype appeared a single time. The CDR3: CSVLNTEAFF. CDR3 DNA: TGCAGCGTTCTGAACACTGAAGCTTTCTTT. The chain carries TRBV29-1 and TRBJ1-1, with D uncertain. The CDR3 length is 10 residues. Per germline, CDR1 SQVTM and CDR2 ANQGSEA. Trimming shortened V by 5 bases and J by 0 bases, and 1 base separated the two germline ends. Full variable domain (missing parts from reference TRBV29-1 and TRBJ1-1): SAVISQKPSRDICQRGTSLTIQCQVDSQVTMMFWYRQQPGQSLTLIATANQGSEATYESGFVIDKFPISRPNLTFSTLTVSNMSPEDSSIYLCSVLNTEAFFGQGTRLTVV.

This clonotype appeared a single time. The chain joins TRBV6-5 to TRBJ2-7; tentatively, D is TRBD1 (6 bases). The CDR3 loop spans 15 amino acids. CDR1 and CDR2 from the germline V gene are MNHEY and SVGAGI. Trimming pared 0 bases from V and 2 bases from J, leaving 11 bases between. The CDR3 reads CASSYSRPGAYEQYF. DNA of the CDR3: TGTGCCAGCAGTTACTCTAGGCCAGGGGCCTACGAGCAGTACTTC.

This clonotype has only a few counts. The chain recombines TRBV6-5 with TRBJ1-2; D is possibly TRBD1 (5 bases). Trimming left V 0 bases short and J 8 bases short, with 10 bases between. Germline V CDR1 and CDR2: MNHEY, SVGAGI. CDR3 length: 13 residues. CDR3 sequence: CASSYSGTWGYTF. DNA for the CDR3: TGTGCCAGCAGTTACTCGGGGACGTGGGGCTACACCTTC.

The CDR3 sequence is CASSLVPVVGGETQYF. In DNA form, the CDR3 reads TGTGCCAGCAGCTTGGTCCCAGTGGTGGGGGGAGAGACCCAGTACTTC. This chain joins TRBV5-5 and TRBJ2-5, with a tentative D call TRBD2 (6 bases). The CDR3 is made up of 16 amino acids. The ends were cut back, 0 bases at V and 4 bases at J, with 16 bases in the middle. CDR1 and CDR2 from the germline V gene are SGHKS and YYEKEE (reference sequence).

This clonotype was seen ten or more times. The rearrangement links TRBV12-3 or TRBV12-4 to TRBJ1-5, with no clear D. Between the trimmed V and J ends, which lost 6 bases and 7 bases, there was a span of 13 bases. This CDR3 comprises 13 residues. The CDR3 DNA is TGTGCCAGCAGCCCTCTGGCCAACCAGCCCCAGCATTTT. It codes for CASSPLANQPQHF.

The V gene is TRBV6-1, the J gene TRBJ1-1; the D gene is possibly TRBD1 (6 bases). The CDR3 is 14 amino acids. The germline V gene encodes CDR1 MNHNS and CDR2 SASEGT. Trimming removed 8 bases from V and 3 bases from J, with 16 bases in between. The CDR3 bases are TGTGCCAGCGGAGGGGGGGGAGGGTACACTGAAGCTTTCTTT. Residues: CASGGGGGYTEAFF.

This rearrangement joins TRBV6-2 or TRBV6-3 to TRBJ2-7, with 11 nucleotides matching TRBD2. V trimming: 2 bases; J trimming: 1 base; junction bases outside the gene matches: 7. Per the germline V gene, CDR1 is MNHEY and CDR2 is SVGEGT. The CDR3 sequence is 17 residues long. This CDR3 reads CASSYGRLAGHSYEQYF. The CDR3 bases are TGTGCCAGCAGTTACGGACGACTAGCGGGGCATTCCTACGAGCAGTACTTC.